This TCR beta chain came from a study of a mutant IDH1 vaccine in newly diagnosed glioma. Study background: The therapy given earlier, which was standard therapy, consisted of radiotherapy, temozolomide, or both, and most of the patients received both. General observations from the study: There seemed to be no relation between pseudoprogression and changes in top peripheral T cell clonotypes.

Regarding time point: baseline, week 1 (first vaccination visit). Treatment noted: pre-vaccination baseline after standard-of-care therapy. The CDR3 covers 14 residues. V dropped 4 bases and J dropped 6 bases, with 13 bases sitting between them. Germline lookup yields CDR1 SGHNT and CDR2 YYREEE (reference sequence). On this clone: Its antigen is currently unknown.

Using immunoSEQ multiplex PCR, the repertoire was profiled, and TCRdb retains in-frame clones only, with some absent. The sample includes about 59,000 clones, more than 85% of them seen just once. The sequence was obtained from a man aged 50 to 59 with glioma. This sample comprised PBMCs, obtained from a glioma patient treated with radiotherapy, temozolomide or both. The chain carries TRBV5-4 and TRBJ2-2; D is undetermined. In DNA form, the CDR3 reads TGTGCCAGCAGCCCCGGGCCCCCGGCCGGGGAGCTGTTTTTT. Translating gives CASSPGPPAGELFF.